This T cell receptor (beta chain) originates from a study of shared clonotypes between healthy human individuals. The CDR3 extends over 13 amino acids. Per germline, CDR1 MGHDK and CDR2 SYGVNS. The V end lost 1 base, the J end lost 4 bases, and 2 bases lay between the germline ends. In the case of this clone: Within the sample, other DNA sequences also encode this same CDR3.

Each replicate PCR on the sorted subsets used approximately 180 ng DNA (around 30,000 T cell genomes). Clones were read by immunoSEQ multiplex PCR, and TCRdb kept only the in-frame ones, dropping some. This table holds roughly 2 million clones, about 95% found once. This TCR came from a man between 18 and 35 years old in good health. The chain is built from TRBV25-1 and TRBJ2-6, with no clear D. Specimen: naive CD4+ T cells sorted from blood. Subset noted: CD45RA+ positively selected. The DNA of the CDR3 is TGTGCCAGCAGTGAATCCGGGGCCAACGTCCTGACTTTC. As protein: CASSESGANVLTF.